This T cell receptor beta chain was retrieved from a study of blood T cell repertoires in COVID-19. Study overall: Samples of COVID-19 (acute and convalescent) were obtained from the United States, Italy and Spain. The analysed material was cDNA or gDNA that came from T cells, B-cell-depleted T cells, or PBMCs.

J lost 7 bases, V lost 4 bases, and 6 bases had no gene match. CDR3 size: 13 residues. Germline CDR1 is MNHEY and CDR2 is SVGEGT. TCRdb's table, derived via immunoSEQ multiplex PCR, lists solely in-frame clones and lacks some. This table holds approximately 97,000 clones, 84% found once. The chain combines TRBV6-2 or TRBV6-3 with TRBJ1-2; the match to TRBD1 covers 7 bases. Sequenced: peripheral blood. The clonotype was recovered from a man aged 35 to 55 with active or convalescent COVID-19. The CDR3 region has the DNA TGTGCCAGCAGTTCTGAGGGGGCGCCTGGCTACACCTTC. This sequence encodes CASSSEGAPGYTF.